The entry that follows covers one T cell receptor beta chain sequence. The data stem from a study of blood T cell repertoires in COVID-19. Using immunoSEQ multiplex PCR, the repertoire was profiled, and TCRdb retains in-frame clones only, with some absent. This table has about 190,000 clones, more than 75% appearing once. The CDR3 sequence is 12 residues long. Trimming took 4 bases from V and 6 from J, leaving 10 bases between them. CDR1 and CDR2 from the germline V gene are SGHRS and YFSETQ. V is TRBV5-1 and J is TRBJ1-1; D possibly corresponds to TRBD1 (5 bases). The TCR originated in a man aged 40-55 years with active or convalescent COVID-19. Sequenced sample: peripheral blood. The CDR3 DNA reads TGCGCCAGCAGCCCTGTAGGGGCTGAAGCTTTCTTT. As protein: CASSPVGAEAFF.